This entry concerns a single T cell receptor beta chain. This sample is part of a study of high-grade serous ovarian cancer treatment subgroups. This CDR3 region has 14 residues. V was shortened by 2 bases and J by 6 bases, with 13 bases between the two germline ends. Germline assignment: CDR1 MNHEY and CDR2 SVGAGI. The tumor samples were collected prior to definitive surgery or chemotherapy. TCRdb's copy holds only in-frame clones and misses some; the assay was immunoSEQ multiplex PCR. The table includes some 4,200 clones, 78% detected once. The receptor's source is a human donor with high-grade serous ovarian cancer. Sequencing input: tumor tissue. The chain joins TRBV6-5 to TRBJ1-1; D perhaps matches TRBD1 (5 bases). This chain's CDR3 is CASSYEGGVAEAFF. The CDR3 DNA is TGTGCCAGCAGTTACGAAGGAGGGGTAGCTGAAGCTTTCTTT.